This T cell receptor (beta chain) is drawn from a study of control samples from healthy donors and cancer patients. The germline gives CDR1 SGHNT, CDR2 YENEEA. The CDR3 length is 15 residues. V shed 3 bases, J shed 7 bases, and the junction held 8 bases outside the gene matches. Profiled with immunoSEQ multiplex PCR; TCRdb holds only in-frame clones, not every one. This sample carries 15,000 to 17,000 clones, 85% to 90% of them seen once, and the ten largest clones take 11%. V gene TRBV11-3 combines with J gene TRBJ2-1, with TRBD2 matching 8 bases. This sequence was found in a woman in her seventies with colorectal cancer. The sequenced sample was PBMCs. CDR3 loop: CASSLSGSVWNEQFF. The CDR3 DNA reads TGTGCCAGCAGCTTGAGCGGGAGTGTTTGGAATGAGCAGTTCTTC.